A single sample is the source of the 25 T cell receptor beta chains below, sequenced in a study of blood T cells in healthy people across ages. For the second PCR, which ran for 7 to 11 cycles, a sample-barcoded 5' primer and a J-beta primer mix were used. In TCRdb, the 5' RACE reads were re-called with MiXCR into one record per CDR3 protein. Of 1.5 million to 2 million distinct CDR3 sequences detected, approximately 39% appear once; the ten largest clones hold 23%. Sequencing was carried out using blood. These receptors were obtained from a human donor in good health.

V usage is TRBV5-5 and J usage is TRBJ1-1; 8 bases map to TRBD1. CDR1 is SGHKS, CDR2 YYEKEE, per germline (reference sequence). The CDR3 consists of 15 residues. V dropped 4 bases and J dropped 0; count of bases not matched to a gene: 5. CDR3: CASSGRTGLNTEAFF. For the CDR3, the DNA is TGTGCCAGCAGCGGCAGGACAGGGTTGAACACTGAAGCTTTCTTT.

This chain uses TRBV5-1 with TRBJ2-4; the D call may be TRBD1 or TRBD2 (5 bases each). This CDR3 is built from 15 residues. Between the trimmed V and J ends, which lost 0 bases and 7 bases, there was a span of 14 bases. Germline V gene data show CDR1 as SGHRS and CDR2 as YFSETQ. This CDR3 reads CASSLGQGEVNIQYF. Here the CDR3 DNA reads TGCGCCAGCAGCTTGGGGCAGGGAGAGGTGAACATTCAGTACTTC.

The chain has TRBV4-1 and TRBJ1-2; TRBD1 might be the D (5 bases). Trimming removed 3 bases from V and 0 bases from J, with 20 bases in between. In germline, CDR1 is MGHRA, CDR2 YSYEKL. The CDR3 runs 18 residues. CDR3 coding DNA: TGCGCCAGCAGCCAGGACACCATTTTACTGTTCCCTAACTATGGCTACACCTTC. This codes for CASSQDTILLFPNYGYTF.

CDR3 bases: TGCAGCGCCTCCTTGGCGAACACTGAAGCTTTCTTT. This encodes CSASLANTEAFF. This chain links TRBV29-1 with TRBJ1-1; D ambiguous. Germline V lookup: CDR1 SQVTM, CDR2 ANQGSEA. Trimming cost V 7 bases and J 1 base, with 10 bases left between them. This CDR3 comprises 12 residues.

This clonotype was seen more than once but under ten times. V usage is TRBV7-9 and J usage is TRBJ2-5; D is unresolved. TRBJ2-7 explains the end of the DNA better; the J call may be wrong. The CDR3 runs 14 residues. Germline V lookup: CDR1 SEHNR, CDR2 FQNEAQ (reference sequence). The CDR3 loop reads CASSFMGSTYEQYF. In DNA, the CDR3 is TGTGCCAGCAGCTTTATGGGATCTACCTACGAGCAGTACTTC.

The chain combines TRBV7-9 with TRBJ2-5; D is unclear. The CDR3 extends over 14 amino acids. CDR1 is SEHNR, CDR2 FQNEAQ, per germline (reference sequence). Trimming removed 2 bases at V and 4 bases at J, with 11 bases between. The CDR3 spells CASSLWGTGETQYF. CDR3 sequence (DNA): TGTGCCAGCAGCTTATGGGGAACCGGAGAGACCCAGTACTTC.

CDR3 bases: TGCAGCTTCGTGGGACTAGCGGGAGAAGGAGAGACCCAGTACTTC. Translated: CSFVGLAGEGETQYF. This rearrangement joins TRBV29-1 to TRBJ2-5; TRBD2 agrees at 14 bases. The CDR3 covers 15 residues. With V trimmed by 8 bases and J by 4 bases, 9 bases remained unmatched. CDR1 and CDR2 (germline): SQVTM, ANQGSEA. The entire variable domain, with the rest obtained from reference TRBV29-1 and TRBJ2-5, is as follows: SAVISQKPSRDICQRGTSLTIQCQVDSQVTMMFWYRQQPGQSLTLIATANQGSEATYESGFVIDKFPISRPNLTFSTLTVSNMSPEDSSIYLCSFVGLAGEGETQYFGPGTRLLVL.

This rearrangement joins TRBV5-1 to TRBJ2-3; D is uncertain. The CDR3 spans 17 residues. V dropped 4 bases and J dropped 0 bases, with 18 bases sitting between them. Germline CDR1 SGHRS, CDR2 YFSETQ. CDR3 residues: CASSPRLIQPSTDTQYF. In DNA, the CDR3 is TGCGCCAGCAGCCCACGCCTCATTCAGCCTAGCACAGATACGCAGTATTTT.

The chain links TRBV18 to TRBJ2-7, with TRBD2 matching 7 bases. The V segment lost 2 bases and the J segment 0 bases; nucleotides outside the gene matches: 13. CDR3 length: 18 amino acids. The V gene's germline CDR1 is KGHSH and CDR2 LQKENI. The CDR3 coding sequence is TGTGCCAGCTCACCAGGGGGGGGAACCAGTCTCTACTCCTACGAGCAGTACTTC. This sequence encodes CASSPGGGTSLYSYEQYF. The whole variable domain, filled in from reference TRBV18 and TRBJ2-7, reads NAGVMQNPRHLVRRRGQEARLRCSPMKGHSHVYWYRQLPEEGLKFMVYLQKENIIDESGMPKERFSAEFPKEGPSILRIQQVVRGDSAAYFCASSPGGGTSLYSYEQYFGPGTRLTVT.

The chain couples TRBV12-3 or TRBV12-4 to TRBJ1-5; weak D call: TRBD1 (5 bases). The CDR3 totals 14 residues. CDR3 sequence reads: CAQLGQPFNQPQHF. DNA of the CDR3: TGTGCTCAACTGGGGCAGCCTTTCAATCAGCCCCAGCATTTT.

This clonotype has only a few counts. This chain links TRBV20-1 with TRBJ1-2, with a possible D match to TRBD1 (6 bases). Germline V gives CDR1 DFQATT, CDR2 SNEGSKA (reference sequence). With 2 bases removed from V and 3 bases from J, the gap between germline ends came to 10 bases. The CDR3 runs to 13 residues. In DNA form, the CDR3 reads TGCAGTGCTAGACTCCAGGGGTACTATGGCTACACCTTC. It yields the protein CSARLQGYYGYTF.

The chain carries TRBV7-8 and TRBJ1-6; no clear D gene. The CDR3 runs to 15 residues. V lost 5 bases, J lost 7 bases, and 15 bases lay in between. The germline V gene encodes CDR1 SGHVS and CDR2 FQNEAQ. The CDR3 loop reads CASSQGVAPNSPLHF. CDR3 nucleotides: TGTGCCAGCAGCCAAGGCGTGGCCCCAAATTCACCCCTCCACTTT.

V and J are TRBV6-2 or TRBV6-3 and TRBJ2-6, with a tentative D call TRBD1 (6 bases). Germline-derived CDR1 and CDR2 are MNHEY and SVGEGT. This CDR3 is built from 16 residues. Trimming pared 6 bases from V and 6 bases from J, leaving 18 bases between. CDR3 coding DNA: TGTGCCAGCAGACGGACAGATCTCTGGGAGGCCAACGTCCTGACTTTC. Its protein is CASRRTDLWEANVLTF.

This clonotype was recorded only once. J is TRBJ1-1 and V is TRBV6-5, with TRBD1 as a possible D gene (6 bases). The CDR3 spans 14 residues. Trimming cost V 6 bases and J 7 bases, with 18 bases left between them. Germline lookup yields CDR1 MNHEY and CDR2 SVGAGI. The CDR3 DNA reads TGTGCCAGCAGAATCACAGTACAGGGAGATGAAGCTTTCTTT. Translating it yields CASRITVQGDEAFF.

V and J are TRBV4-3 and TRBJ2-7; TRBD1 agrees at 10 bases. Trimming cost V 1 base and J 4 bases; bases outside gene matches: 4. The CDR3 length is 15 residues. CDR1 and CDR2 (germline): LGHNA, YSLEER. CDR3 DNA sequence: TGCGCCAGCAGCCAAGGGGGACAGGGGTTGTACGAGCAGTACTTC. Translating it yields CASSQGGQGLYEQYF.

The rearrangement joins TRBV6-5 to TRBJ2-2, with 11 bases matching TRBD1. This CDR3 has 17 amino acids. After removal of 2 bases from V and 8 bases from J, the junction contained 10 bases not matched to a gene. Germline CDR1 reads MNHEY; CDR2 reads SVGAGI. The CDR3 is CASSYDLGQGVAGELFF. The CDR3 DNA sequence: TGTGCCAGCAGTTACGATTTGGGACAGGGGGTTGCGGGGGAGCTGTTTTTT.

This clonotype was observed a handful of times. A read error may account for a junction end that differs from germline. The chain joins TRBV7-7 to TRBJ2-4; TRBD1 agrees at 10 bases. The germline gives CDR1 SSHAT, CDR2 FNYEAQ (reference sequence). The CDR3 is made up of 17 amino acids. The CDR3, as DNA: TGTGCTAGCAGCCAGGCGCGGGACAGGGGAACCAAAAACATTCAGTACTTC. Translated: CASSQARDRGTKNIQYF.

This rearrangement joins TRBV7-6 to TRBJ1-2; 9 bases match TRBD1. V trimming: 4 bases; J trimming: 3 bases; junction bases outside the gene matches: 9. This CDR3 region has 16 residues. Germline V gives CDR1 SGHVS, CDR2 FNYEAQ. The CDR3 bases are TGTGCCAGCAGCTCGGCCCCACAGGGGGCCGACTATGGCTACACCTTC. Protein product: CASSSAPQGADYGYTF.

V usage is TRBV6-2 or TRBV6-3 and J usage is TRBJ1-2; no definite D call. The CDR3 contains 12 residues. The germline V and J ends were trimmed by 8 bases and 3 bases, with 10 bases remaining between them. Looked up from germline, CDR1 is MNHEY and CDR2 is SVGEGT. The CDR3 DNA reads TGTGCCAGCTACACAGACGACTATGGCTACACCTTC. Translation gives CASYTDDYGYTF.

The gene calls are TRBV7-2 and TRBJ1-2, with 10 bases lining up with TRBD1. Germline CDR1 SGHTA, CDR2 FQGNSA. Germline trimming cut 7 bases from V and 8 bases from J; bases unmatched to any gene: 16. This CDR3 comprises 16 residues. The CDR3 sequence: CASIYQSGTGDRGYTF. The CDR3 bases are TGTGCCAGCATCTACCAATCCGGGACAGGGGACAGGGGCTACACCTTC.

The chain employs TRBV4-2 and TRBJ1-6, with a possible D match to TRBD1 (5 bases). Germline V lookup: CDR1 LGHNA, CDR2 YNFKEQ. The CDR3 spans 13 residues. Deletions cut 4 bases from V and 10 bases from J, with 11 bases between. CDR3 region: CASSPPGGSPLHF. The CDR3 DNA reads as TGTGCCAGCAGCCCCCCGGGGGGGTCACCCCTCCACTTT.

This clonotype was seen a single time. This chain uses TRBV28 with TRBJ2-6; 9 bases agree with TRBD1. Germline values: CDR1 MDHEN, CDR2 SYDVKM. This CDR3 has 21 amino acids. V trimming: 6 bases; J trimming: 0 bases; junction bases outside the gene matches: 18. The CDR3 bases are TGTGCCAGCAGCTCAACCACCCCCGGGACAGGGAAATCCTCTGGGGCCAACGTCCTGACTTTC. It specifies CASSSTTPGTGKSSGANVLTF.

This chain joins TRBV20-1 and TRBJ2-7; 8 positions match TRBD2. V dropped 0 bases and J dropped 3; count of bases not matched to a gene: 7. Per germline, CDR1 DFQATT and CDR2 SNEGSKA (reference sequence). The CDR3 is 15 amino acids. CDR3 DNA: TGCAGTGCTAGAGATATTGAGCGGGGGAACTACGAGCAGTACTTC. Translating gives CSARDIERGNYEQYF.

This clonotype was found once. This chain connects TRBV13 to TRBJ2-1, with 8 positions matching TRBD1. The CDR3 runs 11 residues. After removal of 5 bases from V and 14 bases from J, the junction contained 5 bases not matched to a gene. Germline V lookup: CDR1 PRHDT, CDR2 FYEKMQ (reference sequence). DNA of the CDR3: TGTGCCAGCAGCGAGGGACAGGTGGAGTTCTTC. Encoded protein: CASSEGQVEFF.

The J gene is TRBJ2-5, the V gene TRBV20-1; D call uncertain. This CDR3 spans 12 amino acids. Trimming stripped 1 base from V and 4 bases from J, with 7 bases between. Germline CDR1 is DFQATT and CDR2 is SNEGSKA (reference sequence). CDR3 protein: CSARVRLETQYF. Here the CDR3 DNA reads TGCAGTGCTAGAGTGCGACTAGAGACCCAGTACTTC.